The 3 T cell receptor beta chains given below trace back to one sample, sequenced in a study of STAT5B mutations in CD4+ large granular lymphocyte leukemia. Measured with immunoSEQ multiplex PCR; TCRdb has only the in-frame clones, and not every one. Altogether about 35,000 clones are present, more than 65% being singletons, with the ten largest covering roughly 2%. Input material: CD4+ T cells from blood buffy coats. These receptors all stem from a human donor in good health.

The J gene is TRBJ2-2, the V gene TRBV18, with a weak D call TRBD1 (6 bases). Germline CDR1 is KGHSH and CDR2 is LQKENI. The CDR3 runs 18 residues. V was shortened by 3 bases and J by 0 bases, with 17 bases between the two germline ends. This CDR3 is CASSPAAQGRSNTGELFF. The CDR3 region has the DNA TGTGCCAGCTCACCGGCGGCTCAGGGGAGATCGAACACCGGGGAGCTGTTTTTT.

V is TRBV19 and J is TRBJ2-5; D is possibly TRBD2 (5 bases). The CDR3 sequence is 16 residues long. V was trimmed by 0 bases and J by 4 bases, leaving 15 bases between them. The germline V gene encodes CDR1 LNHDA and CDR2 SQIVND (reference sequence). The CDR3 DNA reads TGTGCCAGTAGTATAGATCGGAGCAGGCGGGCAGAGACCCAGTACTTC. This gives the protein CASSIDRSRRAETQYF.

This sequence joins TRBV12-2 and TRBJ2-7; the table's D call TRBD1 went unverified against the DNA. TRBV12-2 is classified as a pseudogene. The CDR3 is 12 amino acids. DNA for the CDR3: TGTGCAAGTCGCTTGGGCCGCTACGAGCAGTACTTC. It encodes CASRLGRYEQYF.